Each of the 23 T cell receptor beta chains below was sequenced from the same sample in a study of blood T cell repertoires in COVID-19. The assay was immunoSEQ multiplex PCR, and TCRdb's table has in-frame clones only and misses some. Of tens of thousands of clones listed, around 86% are singletons. Sequenced input: peripheral blood. The source of these receptors is a man aged 55 to 70 with active COVID-19.

This CDR3 reads CASSYAGGVTDTQYF. The DNA of the CDR3 is TGTGCCAGCAGTTACGCGGGAGGGGTCACAGATACGCAGTATTTT. The genes are TRBV6-2 or TRBV6-3 and TRBJ2-3; 9 bases are a match to TRBD2. CDR1 and CDR2 from the germline V gene are MNHEY and SVGEGT. CDR3 length: 15 residues. V was pared by 2 bases and J by 2 bases, with 2 bases of the junction left unmatched.

A single count supports this clone. J is TRBJ1-1 and V is TRBV18; tentatively, D is TRBD1 (6 bases). V dropped 3 bases and J dropped 4 bases, with 15 bases sitting between them. Germline loops: CDR1 KGHSH, CDR2 LQKENI. CDR3 size: 15 residues. The CDR3 coding sequence is TGTGCCAGCTCACCTTCCCACAGGGATGCCACTGAAGCTTTCTTT. It encodes CASSPSHRDATEAFF.

This clone has only one observation. The chain is built from TRBV7-9 and TRBJ2-7, with D unclear. V lost 1 base, J lost 3 bases, and 7 bases lay in between. The germline V gene has CDR1 SEHNR and CDR2 FQNEAQ (reference sequence). This CDR3 contains 13 residues. Here the CDR3 reads CASSLGNRYEQYF. The DNA of the CDR3 is TGTGCCAGCAGCTTAGGTAATCGCTACGAGCAGTACTTC.

This sequence joins TRBV7-3 and TRBJ2-3; D may be TRBD2 (7 bases). Germline CDR1 and CDR2: SGHTA and FQGTGA. The CDR3 totals 16 residues. V lost 5 bases and J lost 7, with 22 bases in between. CDR3 sequence: CASSPRGGSGSYTQYF. The CDR3 bases are TGTGCCAGCAGCCCTAGGGGGGGATCCGGGTCATATACGCAGTATTTT.

The chain recombines TRBV7-2 with TRBJ2-1; weak D call: TRBD2 (6 bases). The CDR3 loop spans 15 amino acids. The germline gives CDR1 SGHTA, CDR2 FQGNSA. Trimming pared 5 bases from V and 4 bases from J, leaving 15 bases between. For the CDR3, the DNA is TGTGCCAGCAGCCAGGACTACAGTGGGTACAATGAGCAGTTCTTC. Encoded protein: CASSQDYSGYNEQFF.

The rearrangement uses TRBV5-4 and TRBJ2-1; 9 nucleotides align to TRBD2. V gave up 2 bases and J gave up 8 bases; unmatched junction bases: 11. The CDR3 is made up of 16 amino acids. The germline V gene encodes CDR1 SGHNT and CDR2 YYREEE (reference sequence). The CDR3: CASSLKRGEGRDEQFF. The CDR3 nucleotides read TGTGCCAGCAGCTTAAAGCGGGGGGAGGGACGGGATGAGCAGTTCTTC.

CDR3 DNA: TGTGCCAGCAGTGTTCACGGGAAGAACACTGAAGCTTTCTTT. Amino acid sequence: CASSVHGKNTEAFF. The J gene is TRBJ1-1, the V gene TRBV2; D unclear. Trimming shortened V by 4 bases and J by 1 base, and 10 bases separated the two germline ends. The CDR3 length is 14 residues. Germline values: CDR1 SNHLY, CDR2 FYNNEI.

V is TRBV19 and J is TRBJ2-7; a possible D gene is TRBD1 (5 bases). The V and J ends lost 3 bases and 7 bases respectively, with 10 bases between them. This CDR3 contains 12 residues. Germline assignment: CDR1 LNHDA and CDR2 SQIVND (reference sequence). CDR3 residues: CASSIGRGEQYF. The DNA of the CDR3 is TGTGCCAGTAGTATTGGTAGGGGAGAGCAGTACTTC.

This sequence joins TRBV4-2 and TRBJ2-7; a possible D gene is TRBD2 (6 bases). V shed 0 bases and J shed 3 bases, with 9 bases lying between them. Germline CDR1 reads LGHNA; CDR2 reads YNFKEQ. CDR3 size: 14 residues. The CDR3 region is CASSQDPTSYEQYF. Written as DNA, the CDR3 is TGTGCCAGCAGCCAAGATCCGACTAGCTACGAGCAGTACTTC.

This chain connects TRBV12-3 or TRBV12-4 to TRBJ1-6; D not certain. The V and J ends lost 3 bases and 14 bases respectively, with 14 bases between them. The CDR3 runs 13 residues. The CDR3 nucleotides are TGTGCCAGCAGTTTTGGTATGTCGAGGGCCCTCCACTTT. Protein: CASSFGMSRALHF.

The chain employs TRBV9 and TRBJ2-7; 12 bases are shared with TRBD1. The CDR3 is 15 residues long. From germline, CDR1 is SGDLS and CDR2 YYNGEE. V lost 4 bases and J lost 6; bases outside the gene matches: 8. The chain's CDR3 is CASSLTGTGGVEQYF. CDR3 sequence (DNA): TGTGCCAGCAGCCTCACCGGGACAGGGGGCGTCGAGCAGTACTTC. The variable domain in full, completed from reference TRBV9 and TRBJ2-7, reads DSGVTQTPKHLITATGQRVTLRCSPRSGDLSVYWYQQSLDQGLQFLIQYYNGEERAKGNILERFSAQQFPDLHSELNLSSLELGDSALYFCASSLTGTGGVEQYFGPGTRLTVT.

This chain connects TRBV3-1 (or the pseudogene TRBV3-2) to TRBJ2-5; 11 nucleotides line up with TRBD2. V shed 4 bases and J 1 base; nucleotides not matched to a gene: 5. Looked up from germline, CDR1 is LGHDT and CDR2 is YNNKEL (reference sequence). CDR3 length equals 16 residues. In DNA, the CDR3 is TGTGCCAGCAGCCCCGTAGCGGGAGGGTTCCAAGAGACCCAGTACTTC. Its translation: CASSPVAGGFQETQYF.

The chain has TRBV24-1 and TRBJ2-5, with TRBD2 identical over 7 bases. CDR3 size: 14 residues. V shed 12 bases and J 4 bases; nucleotides not matched to a gene: 13. The germline gives CDR1 KGHDR, CDR2 SFDVKD. The CDR3 loop is CALPCVGGGETQYF. The CDR3 DNA reads TGTGCCCTCCCCTGTGTTGGGGGGGGAGAGACCCAGTACTTC.

The chain combines TRBV13 with TRBJ2-7; 12 bases agree with TRBD2. With 6 bases clipped from V and 0 bases from J, the junction kept 3 bases outside the gene matches. This CDR3 region has 15 residues. Per the germline V gene, CDR1 is PRHDT and CDR2 is FYEKMQ (reference sequence). The CDR3 loop is CASRRLAGDSYEQYF. CDR3 sequence (DNA): TGTGCCAGCAGACGACTAGCGGGGGACTCCTACGAGCAGTACTTC.

The chain employs TRBV19 and TRBJ1-2, with D maybe TRBD1 (6 bases). The length of the CDR3 is 15 residues. The germline CDR1 and CDR2 sequences are LNHDA and SQIVND (reference sequence). V was shortened by 5 bases and J by 2 bases, with 15 bases between the two germline ends. CDR3 residues: CASSSRGAQNYGYTF. CDR3 DNA sequence: TGTGCCAGTAGTTCTCGGGGGGCCCAAAACTATGGCTACACCTTC.

The V and J genes are TRBV7-3 and TRBJ2-5; the match to TRBD1 covers 9 bases. The CDR3 length is 13 residues. In germline, CDR1 is SGHTA, CDR2 FQGTGA. J lost 4 bases, V lost 7 bases, and 4 bases had no gene match. CDR3 sequence reads: CASNQGQGETQYF. The CDR3 nucleotides are TGTGCCAGCAACCAGGGACAGGGAGAGACCCAGTACTTC.

The V and J genes are TRBV6-2 or TRBV6-3 and TRBJ2-7, with D possibly being TRBD1 (5 bases). CDR1 is MNHEY, CDR2 SVGEGT, per germline. The CDR3 extends over 12 amino acids. Trimming removed 2 bases at V and 7 bases at J, with 9 bases between. This chain's CDR3 is CASSYVGVEQYF. The CDR3 DNA reads as TGTGCCAGCAGTTACGTAGGGGTTGAGCAGTACTTC.

The rearrangement links TRBV15 to TRBJ2-2, with D unresolved. Trimming left V 1 base short and J 0 bases short, with 15 bases between. The V gene's germline CDR1 is LNHNV and CDR2 YYDKDF (reference sequence). The CDR3 runs 18 residues. The CDR3 protein is CATSRVWSAGSNTGELFF. Written as DNA, the CDR3 is TGTGCCACCAGCAGAGTGTGGTCGGCAGGCTCGAACACCGGGGAGCTGTTTTTT. Filled out from reference TRBV15 and TRBJ2-2, the complete variable domain reads DAMVIQNPRYQVTQFGKPVTLSCSQTLNHNVMYWYQQKSSQAPKLLFHYYDKDFNNEADTPDNFQSRRPNTSFCFLDIRSPGLGDTAMYLCATSRVWSAGSNTGELFFGEGSRLTVL.

The chain joins TRBV5-1 to TRBJ1-6; 9 bases match TRBD1. Germline values: CDR1 SGHRS, CDR2 YFSETQ. This CDR3 comprises 16 residues. Trimming cost V 2 bases and J 10 bases; bases outside gene matches: 10. The CDR3 DNA reads as TGCGCCAGCAGCTTAGGCCCCACAGGGGGCGAATCACCCCTCCACTTT. Protein product: CASSLGPTGGESPLHF. The entire variable domain, with the rest obtained from reference TRBV5-1 and TRBJ1-6, is as follows: KAGVTQTPRYLIKTRGQQVTLSCSPISGHRSVSWYQQTPGQGLQFLFEYFSETQRNKGNFPGRFSGRQFSNSRSEMNVSTLELGDSALYLCASSLGPTGGESPLHFGNGTRLTVT.

In this sample, this clone turned up once. The chain uses TRBV28 and TRBJ2-4, with 7 bases lining up with TRBD1. After removal of 2 bases from V and 1 base from J, the junction contained 14 bases not matched to a gene. This CDR3 is 19 amino acids long. The germline gives CDR1 MDHEN, CDR2 SYDVKM. This CDR3 is CASSLPPGTARWAKNIQYF. In DNA, the CDR3 is TGTGCCAGCAGTTTACCCCCCGGGACAGCCCGTTGGGCCAAAAACATTCAGTACTTC. Using reference TRBV28 and TRBJ2-4 for the parts outside the CDR3, the full variable domain is DVKVTQSSRYLVKRTGEKVFLECVQDMDHENMFWYRQDPGLGLRLIYFSYDVKMKEKGDIPEGYSVSREKKERFSLILESASTNQTSMYLCASSLPPGTARWAKNIQYFGAGTRLSVL.

The chain uses TRBV29-1 and TRBJ1-3, with no clear D. The CDR3 totals 11 residues. CDR1 and CDR2 from the germline V gene are SQVTM and ANQGSEA. Deletions cut 5 bases from V and 1 base from J, with 3 bases between. As DNA, the CDR3 is TGCAGCGTTCAGTCTGGAAACACCATATATTTT. Translation gives CSVQSGNTIYF.

J is TRBJ1-2 and V is TRBV21-1; whether TRBD1, the table's D call, matches the DNA was not checked. TRBV21-1 is an annotated pseudogene. The length of the CDR3 is 14 residues. The CDR3 loop reads CASKSRLANYGYTF. The CDR3 coding sequence is TGTGCCAGCAAATCCAGGTTAGCTAACTATGGCTACACCTTC.

The chain combines TRBV25-1 with TRBJ1-5; D perhaps matches TRBD1 (6 bases). This CDR3 spans 14 amino acids. CDR1 MGHDK and CDR2 SYGVNS come from the germline V gene. V was clipped by 3 bases and J by 5 bases, with 11 bases between them. Here the CDR3 reads CASSERDIDQPQHF. As DNA, the CDR3 is TGTGCCAGCAGTGAGAGGGACATTGATCAGCCCCAGCATTTT.